One sample yielded the 21 T cell receptor beta chains listed below, sequenced in a study of blood T cell repertoires in COVID-19 (dated by TCRdb to the early 2020s). Library preparation used the immunoSEQ multiplex PCR assay. The table was pulled from immuneACCESS by TCRdb, which kept in-frame rearrangements only. Such tables lose some clones; where checked, under half of the loss comes from unresolved V genes, and the rest has no known cause. This sample gives 350,000 or so clones in total; roughly 87% of them show up just once. Jointly, the top ten make up 0.9% to 1.2% of the sample. Source material: PBMCs or T cells enriched from blood (not recorded which). Receptors were obtained from a woman between 25 and 40 years old who had recovered from COVID-19.

The chain is built from TRBV3-1 (or the pseudogene TRBV3-2) and TRBJ2-1, with 9 bases identical to TRBD2. The germline V gene has CDR1 LGHDT and CDR2 YNNKEL (reference sequence). This CDR3 region has 15 residues. V gave up 2 bases and J gave up 5 bases; unmatched junction bases: 4. CDR3 DNA: TGTGCCAGCAGCCAACGCGGGGGGGGCCACAATGAGCAGTTCTTC. Protein: CASSQRGGGHNEQFF.

The chain uses TRBV27 and TRBJ1-1, with 9 bases matching TRBD1. The CDR3 runs 14 residues. Trimming removed 8 bases from V and 0 bases from J; junction bases left unmatched: 4. Germline V lookup: CDR1 MNHEY, CDR2 SMNVEV (reference sequence). CDR3 bases: TGTGCCAGCTGGGACAGGGATCTGAACACTGAAGCTTTCTTT. The encoded protein is CASWDRDLNTEAFF.

This chain connects TRBV6-5 to TRBJ2-7; D is undetermined. Trimming pared 0 bases from V and 0 bases from J, leaving 3 bases between. The CDR3 runs 13 residues. Germline V gene data show CDR1 as MNHEY and CDR2 as SVGAGI. This chain's CDR3 is CASSYSLSYEQYF. The CDR3 nucleotides read TGTGCCAGCAGTTACTCACTCTCCTACGAGCAGTACTTC.

The chain links TRBV13 to TRBJ2-5; TRBD2 matches at 9 bases. Trimming at V came to 0 bases and at J to 2 bases, leaving 1 base not matched to a gene. There are 15 residues in the CDR3. Germline-derived CDR1 and CDR2 are PRHDT and FYEKMQ (reference sequence). In DNA form, the CDR3 reads TGTGCCAGCAGCTTAGGGCGGGGGGGACAAGAGACCCAGTACTTC. Protein product: CASSLGRGGQETQYF.

The V call is TRBV7-8, the J call TRBJ1-5; 8 nucleotides agree with TRBD1. V shed 4 bases and J 7 bases; nucleotides not matched to a gene: 6. This CDR3 contains 14 residues. Germline V CDR1 and CDR2: SGHVS, FQNEAQ. The CDR3 DNA sequence: TGTGCCAGCAGCTCAAACAGGGGGGGCCAGCCCCAGCATTTT. This translates into CASSSNRGGQPQHF.

The rearrangement joins TRBV28 to TRBJ1-6; 10 positions match TRBD1. CDR1 and CDR2 from the germline V gene are MDHEN and SYDVKM. CDR3 length equals 15 residues. Germline trimming cut 7 bases from V and 9 bases from J; bases unmatched to any gene: 9. The CDR3 nucleotides read TGTGCCAGCACTGCCAGGACAGGGGGATTTTCACCCCTCCACTTT. This codes for CASTARTGGFSPLHF.

J is TRBJ1-1 and V is TRBV21-1. TRBV21-1 is shown as a pseudogene. The CDR3 covers 18 residues. The CDR3 region is CASSKGVWVAVATTEAFF. The CDR3 region has the DNA TGTGCCAGCAGCAAAGGGGTTTGGGTTGCGGTGGCGACCACTGAAGCTTTCTTT.

This clone was detected a few times. The V call is TRBV18, the J call TRBJ2-3; perhaps TRBD2 as D (6 bases). The CDR3 extends over 15 amino acids. Germline values: CDR1 KGHSH, CDR2 LQKENI. The V end was cut by 8 bases, the J end by 5 bases, with 20 bases between. The chain's CDR3 is CASTRRDVVQDTQYF. CDR3 bases: TGTGCCAGCACTCGGCGGGACGTTGTGCAAGATACGCAGTATTTT.

The CDR3 protein is CASSETWAGGRTEAFF. The CDR3 bases are TGCGCCAGCAGTGAAACGTGGGCAGGGGGCAGGACTGAAGCTTTCTTT. The chain recombines TRBV10-2 with TRBJ1-1, with 8 bases fitting TRBD1. The length of the CDR3 is 16 residues. V trimming: 3 bases; J trimming: 5 bases; junction bases outside the gene matches: 11. Germline values: CDR1 WSHSY, CDR2 SAAADI.

This clone was seen just once. The chain couples TRBV19 to TRBJ1-2; 11 bases match TRBD1. Trimming cost V 6 bases and J 4 bases; bases outside gene matches: 7. The CDR3 is 15 residues long. Germline loops: CDR1 LNHDA, CDR2 SQIVND (reference sequence). CDR3 loop: CASRLSDRGLYGYTF. Written as DNA, the CDR3 is TGTGCCAGTAGGCTTTCGGACAGGGGGCTCTATGGCTACACCTTC.

V usage is TRBV12-5 and J usage is TRBJ2-1; 8 bases match TRBD2. Germline V gene data show CDR1 as LGHNT and CDR2 as FRNRAP. V was pared by 7 bases and J by 4 bases, with 6 bases of the junction left unmatched. The CDR3 totals 14 residues. As DNA, the CDR3 is TGTGCTAGTGCCCCAAGCGGGGGTTACAATGAGCAGTTCTTC. Protein sequence: CASAPSGGYNEQFF.

The V and J genes are TRBV5-1 and TRBJ2-3, with a possible D match to TRBD1 (5 bases). CDR1 is SGHRS, CDR2 YFSETQ, per germline. The CDR3 is 14 amino acids. Trimming shortened V by 2 bases and J by 4 bases, and 11 bases separated the two germline ends. The CDR3 DNA follows: TGCGCCAGCAGCTTACCGCAGGGTTCAGATACGCAGTATTTT. Translated: CASSLPQGSDTQYF.

This clone was counted between two and nine times. The gene calls are TRBV2 and TRBJ1-6; TRBD1 matches 9 bases. The CDR3 is made up of 15 amino acids. With 4 bases clipped from V and 12 bases from J, the junction kept 10 bases outside the gene matches. Germline assignment: CDR1 SNHLY and CDR2 FYNNEI. CDR3 nucleotide sequence: TGTGCCAGCAGTGGGGGGTGGGACAGGGAAGAACCCCTCCACTTT. It is translated as CASSGGWDREEPLHF.

This rearrangement joins TRBV4-1 to TRBJ2-7; TRBD2 agrees at 7 bases. This CDR3 is 13 amino acids long. V lost 0 bases and J lost 4; bases outside the gene matches: 0. Germline loops: CDR1 MGHRA, CDR2 YSYEKL. Here the CDR3 reads CASSQELAYEQYF. The CDR3 DNA sequence: TGCGCCAGCAGCCAAGAACTAGCGTACGAGCAGTACTTC.

The J gene is TRBJ2-5, the V gene TRBV7-2; 9 bases match TRBD1. The CDR3 is made up of 16 amino acids. With 3 bases clipped from V and 4 bases from J, the junction kept 9 bases outside the gene matches. The germline gives CDR1 SGHTA, CDR2 FQGNSA. CDR3 nucleotides: TGTGCCAGCAGCTTTTACCCGGACAGGGGTCGAGAGACCCAGTACTTC. Its protein is CASSFYPDRGRETQYF.

V and J are TRBV14 and TRBJ2-5; D may be TRBD2 (7 bases). Germline CDR1 and CDR2: SGHDN and FVKESK. CDR3 size: 15 residues. The V and J ends lost 4 bases and 5 bases respectively, with 17 bases between them. In nucleotides, the CDR3 is TGTGCCAGCAGCCCGCGCGGGGGCTATCAGGAGACCCAGTACTTC. Translated: CASSPRGGYQETQYF.

This chain joins TRBV28 and TRBJ1-2; 9 positions match TRBD1. The CDR3 consists of 14 residues. Germline trimming cut 6 bases from V and 3 bases from J; bases unmatched to any gene: 5. Germline values: CDR1 MDHEN, CDR2 SYDVKM. The CDR3 coding sequence is TGTGCCAGCAGGGGGGACAGGGACCACTATGGCTACACCTTC. Its protein product is CASRGDRDHYGYTF.

The chain carries TRBV4-3 and TRBJ2-2; a weak D match, TRBD2 (6 bases). The germline V gene encodes CDR1 LGHNA and CDR2 YSLEER. The V end was cut by 2 bases, the J end by 1 base, with 23 bases between. The CDR3 is 20 amino acids. The CDR3 sequence is CASSQTGEAGTLLNTGELFF. The CDR3, as DNA: TGCGCCAGCAGCCAAACGGGGGAAGCGGGTACACTACTGAACACCGGGGAGCTGTTTTTT.

The rearrangement joins TRBV6-5 to TRBJ2-3; 9 nucleotides align to TRBD2. The CDR3 has 16 amino acids. V was pared by 1 base and J by 3 bases, with 5 bases of the junction left unmatched. Germline assignment: CDR1 MNHEY and CDR2 SVGAGI. CDR3 coding DNA: TGTGCCAGCAGTTACTGGCGGGGGGGCTTAACAGATACGCAGTATTTT. It translates to CASSYWRGGLTDTQYF.

The CDR3 here is CASSYFGQGNEQFF. The CDR3 bases are TGTGCCAGCAGTTACTTCGGACAGGGGAATGAGCAGTTCTTC. V and J are TRBV6-5 and TRBJ2-1; 9 nucleotides line up with TRBD1. With 1 base clipped from V and 7 bases from J, the junction kept 2 bases outside the gene matches. Looked up from germline, CDR1 is MNHEY and CDR2 is SVGAGI. CDR3 length: 14 amino acids.

The chain has TRBV12-5 and TRBJ1-2, with 7 bases matching TRBD1. The germline V gene encodes CDR1 LGHNT and CDR2 FRNRAP. This CDR3 spans 13 amino acids. V shed 6 bases, J shed 7 bases, and the junction held 8 bases outside the gene matches. The CDR3 region is CASGDTGEAGYTF. CDR3 sequence (DNA): TGTGCTAGTGGGGACACAGGGGAGGCTGGCTACACCTTC. The whole variable domain, filled in from reference TRBV12-5 and TRBJ1-2, reads DARVTQTPRHKVTEMGQEVTMRCQPILGHNTVFWYRQTMMQGLELLAYFRNRAPLDDSGMPKDRFSAEMPDATLATLKIQPSEPRDSAVYFCASGDTGEAGYTFGSGTRLTVV.